These 27 T cell receptor beta chains came from one sample sequenced in a study of T cell repertoires in cytomegalovirus infection. TCRdb re-derived calls from the reads in MiXCR, one entry per CDR3 protein. The table lists around 280,000 distinct CDR3 sequences, roughly 13% of them singletons. Material: PBMCs. The source of these receptors is a human donor in good health (CMV status not recorded). Some clones in this sample may be carry-over from other donors' samples.

The rearrangement links TRBV6-5 to TRBJ2-4; no reliable D call. V lost 2 bases and J lost 8, with 7 bases in between. Germline V lookup: CDR1 MNHEY, CDR2 SVGAGI. The length of the CDR3 is 12 residues. CDR3 in amino acids: CASSYQLDIQYF. For the CDR3, the DNA is TGTGCCAGCAGTTACCAGTTAGACATTCAGTACTTC.

V and J are TRBV19 and TRBJ2-1, with D possibly called TRBD1 or TRBD2 (6 bases each). Per the germline V gene, CDR1 is LNHDA and CDR2 is SQIVND (reference sequence). The germline V and J ends were trimmed by 8 bases and 5 bases, with 16 bases remaining between them. There are 14 residues in the CDR3. This chain's CDR3 is CASDKMGGHNEQFF. Written as DNA, the CDR3 is TGTGCCAGTGATAAAATGGGGGGCCACAATGAGCAGTTCTTC.

This clonotype was observed at least ten times. J is TRBJ1-2 and V is TRBV12-3 or TRBV12-4, with no clear D. V lost 3 bases to trimming and J lost 7 bases, with 12 bases between them. The CDR3 is 13 amino acids. The CDR3 DNA sequence: TGTGCCAGCAGTTTTGGGCAGCTTGCTGGCTACACCTTC. Protein sequence: CASSFGQLAGYTF.

This clonotype was detected only a few times. The rearrangement links TRBV15 to TRBJ2-1, with D tentatively TRBD2 (6 bases). The CDR3 is 16 amino acids. The germline V gene has CDR1 LNHNV and CDR2 YYDKDF (reference sequence). Deletions cut 0 bases from V and 5 bases from J, with 14 bases between. For the CDR3, the DNA is TGTGCCACCAGCAGAGATATCGGGGAGGCACACAATGAGCAGTTCTTC. This encodes CATSRDIGEAHNEQFF.

The chain carries TRBV6-1 and TRBJ1-1; tentatively, D is TRBD1 (6 bases). V lost 7 bases, J lost 0 bases, and 15 bases lay in between. CDR1 is MNHNS, CDR2 SASEGT, per germline. The CDR3 length is 15 residues. DNA of the CDR3: TGTGCCAGCACCATAATACAGGGTTTGAACACTGAAGCTTTCTTT. Translating it yields CASTIIQGLNTEAFF.

This clonotype was seen a handful of times. The J gene is TRBJ2-3, the V gene TRBV28, with 10 bases identical to TRBD2. Per germline, CDR1 MDHEN and CDR2 SYDVKM. The CDR3 runs to 16 residues. The junction had 8 bases not matched to a gene; V was cut back by 6 bases and J by 2 bases. The CDR3 bases are TGTGCCAGCAGAACCTCACTAGCGGGACTCACAGATACGCAGTATTTT. Protein: CASRTSLAGLTDTQYF.

The chain uses TRBV6-2 or TRBV6-3 and TRBJ2-5; D remains unclear. V was trimmed by 4 bases and J by 5 bases, leaving 11 bases between them. CDR3 size: 13 residues. Germline CDR1 MNHEY, CDR2 SVGEGT. As DNA, the CDR3 is TGTGCCAGCAGTTCTGGGCCATCGGAGACCCAGTACTTC. Translating gives CASSSGPSETQYF.

This rearrangement joins TRBV29-1 to TRBJ2-3; D gene ambiguous. Trimming removed 6 bases from V and 1 base from J, with 8 bases in between. CDR3 length: 12 residues. CDR1 is SQVTM and CDR2 is ANQGSEA in the germline V gene. The chain's CDR3 is CSVTEGTDTQYF. CDR3 DNA: TGCAGCGTGACCGAGGGCACAGATACGCAGTATTTT.

This chain links TRBV20-1 with TRBJ2-3; possibly TRBD2 for D (5 bases). V lost 2 bases to trimming and J lost 4 bases, with 16 bases between them. CDR1 DFQATT and CDR2 SNEGSKA come from the germline V gene (reference sequence). The CDR3 is made up of 15 amino acids. The CDR3 spells CSARSGVVPPDTQYF. The CDR3 bases are TGCAGTGCTAGATCCGGGGTAGTACCCCCAGATACGCAGTATTTT.

This clonotype was seen many times. This sequence joins TRBV6-2 or TRBV6-3 and TRBJ1-5, with 7 positions matching TRBD1. The J segment lost 5 bases and the V segment lost 6 bases, leaving 7 bases of the junction unmatched. CDR1 and CDR2 (germline): MNHEY, SVGEGT. CDR3 length equals 14 residues. CDR3 nucleotides: TGTGCCAGCAGCCCAGACAGGGACGATCAGCCCCAGCATTTT. As protein: CASSPDRDDQPQHF.

This clonotype was observed at least ten times. This chain joins TRBV29-1 and TRBJ1-2; TRBD1 matches at 7 bases. CDR3 length equals 13 residues. CDR1 SQVTM and CDR2 ANQGSEA come from the germline V gene. V dropped 2 bases and J dropped 8; count of bases not matched to a gene: 8. The CDR3 coding sequence is TGCAGCGTTGAAACAGGGGTTCAGGACGGCTACACCTTC. Its protein is CSVETGVQDGYTF.

The chain joins TRBV14 to TRBJ1-2; 9 nucleotides agree with TRBD1. V dropped 4 bases and J dropped 8; count of bases not matched to a gene: 11. This CDR3 has 15 amino acids. CDR1 is SGHDN and CDR2 is FVKESK in the germline V gene. The CDR3 region has the DNA TGTGCCAGCAGCCTAAGTACCGGGACAGGGCGAGGCTACACCTTC. Protein sequence: CASSLSTGTGRGYTF.

The rearrangement joins TRBV5-1 to TRBJ1-5; D is ambiguous. Trimming took 2 bases from V and 3 from J, leaving 9 bases between them. The CDR3 runs 14 residues. Germline V lookup: CDR1 SGHRS, CDR2 YFSETQ. CDR3 amino acids: CASSFDGFNQPQHF. The CDR3, as DNA: TGCGCCAGCAGCTTTGACGGTTTCAATCAGCCCCAGCATTTT.

A few counts support this clonotype. The junction does not match germline at one end; this may be a read error. The CDR3 DNA follows: TGTGCCAGCAGTTACAAGGGGGACAGGGGGCGCGGACCCTTT. Encoded protein: CASSYKGDRGRGPF. The gene calls are TRBV6-2 or TRBV6-3 and TRBJ1-1, with TRBD1 identical over 12 bases. The CDR3 is 14 residues long. Germline CDR1 and CDR2: MNHEY and SVGEGT.

The table lists this clonotype with many counts. This chain joins TRBV7-2 and TRBJ2-1; 10 bases map to TRBD2. The junction had 8 bases not matched to a gene; V was cut back by 8 bases and J by 7 bases. The CDR3 is made up of 14 amino acids. The germline V gene has CDR1 SGHTA and CDR2 FQGNSA. CDR3 sequence (DNA): TGTGCCAGCCGGAAAGCGGGAGGGCAAAATGAGCAGTTCTTC. Encoded protein: CASRKAGGQNEQFF.

This clonotype was picked up many times. The V and J genes are TRBV19 and TRBJ1-1, with 9 nucleotides matching TRBD1. Per the germline V gene, CDR1 is LNHDA and CDR2 is SQIVND (reference sequence). The CDR3 sequence is 17 residues long. The ends lost 3 bases at V and 12 bases at J; junction bases unmatched: 20. CDR3 nucleotide sequence: TGTGCCAGTAGTATTGGAGGGCTGACAGGGGGTGTTCCTGGAACTTTCTTT. This translates into CASSIGGLTGGVPGTFF.

This clonotype came up many times. This chain links TRBV7-2 with TRBJ1-6, with TRBD1 as a possible D gene (6 bases). V was cut by 5 bases and J by 3 bases, with 8 bases left in between. CDR1 is SGHTA and CDR2 is FQGNSA in the germline V gene. The CDR3 runs 14 residues. The CDR3 is CASSRGGYNSPLHF. CDR3 DNA: TGTGCCAGCAGCCGAGGGGGCTATAATTCACCCCTCCACTTT. Combining the CDR3 with reference TRBV7-2 and TRBJ1-6 gives the whole variable domain GAGVSQSPSNKVTEKGKDVELRCDPISGHTALYWYRQSLGQGLEFLIYFQGNSAPDKSGLPSDRFSAERTGGSVSTLTIQRTQQEDSAVYLCASSRGGYNSPLHFGNGTRLTVT.

The chain joins TRBV15 to TRBJ2-1; 9 nucleotides match TRBD1. The V gene end was trimmed by 3 bases and the J gene end by 13 bases; junction bases not matched to a gene: 7. The CDR3 is 13 residues long. Germline CDR1 reads LNHNV; CDR2 reads YYDKDF (reference sequence). CDR3 coding DNA: TGTGCCACCAGCAGGGAAACAGGGGGCTTCCAGTTCTTC. Translation gives CATSRETGGFQFF.

Worth noting for this clonotype: A read error is possible here, since a much larger clone lies one base away. This chain links TRBV6-1 with TRBJ2-1; the match to TRBD1 covers 7 bases. CDR3 length: 15 amino acids. Germline assignment: CDR1 MNHNS and CDR2 SASEGT. DNA for the CDR3: TGTGCCAGGAGTGATTCGGCAGGGGGTAGCAATGAGCAGTTCTTC. Translation: CARSDSAGGSNEQFF.

The chain couples TRBV2 to TRBJ1-1; D is uncertain. CDR1 is SNHLY and CDR2 is FYNNEI in the germline V gene. V was shortened by 4 bases and J by 5 bases, with 14 bases between the two germline ends. The CDR3 length is 14 residues. In DNA form, the CDR3 reads TGTGCCAGCAGTGGTGTGAGGACGGGGACTGAAGCTTTCTTT. Translated, it gives CASSGVRTGTEAFF.

In this sample, this clonotype turned up many times. For the CDR3, the DNA is TGTGCCATCAGTGAGTCGGTCAGGGGCCCACTTAACGAGCAGTACTTC. Translating gives CAISESVRGPLNEQYF. The chain carries TRBV10-3 and TRBJ2-7, with TRBD1 as a possible D gene (6 bases). Germline CDR1 ENHRY, CDR2 SYGVKD. The germline V and J ends were trimmed by 0 bases and 5 bases, with 17 bases remaining between them. This CDR3 has 16 amino acids.

The gene calls are TRBV6-2 or TRBV6-3 and TRBJ2-7; TRBD2 matches 12 bases. Trimming took 2 bases from V and 4 from J; bases not matched to a gene: 6. Germline CDR1 MNHEY, CDR2 SVGEGT. This CDR3 has 16 residues. CDR3 protein: CASSYIGLAGRYEQYF. CDR3 DNA sequence: TGTGCCAGCAGTTACATCGGACTAGCGGGAAGGTACGAGCAGTACTTC.

The genes are TRBV24-1 and TRBJ1-3, with a tentative D call TRBD1 (6 bases). With 3 bases removed from V and 1 base from J, the gap between germline ends came to 18 bases. CDR1 is KGHDR, CDR2 SFDVKD, per germline. This CDR3 region has 18 residues. This chain's CDR3 is CATSDNTLRDISGNTIYF. CDR3 sequence (DNA): TGTGCCACCAGTGATAATACTCTCCGGGACATTTCTGGAAACACCATATATTTT.

This clonotype was detected many times. This chain links TRBV2 with TRBJ2-2; D remains unclear. CDR1 is SNHLY, CDR2 FYNNEI, per germline. V lost 0 bases and J 7 bases, leaving 9 bases between the germline ends. This CDR3 region has 14 residues. The CDR3 here is CASSEARGSGELFF. The CDR3 coding sequence is TGTGCCAGCAGTGAAGCGCGTGGTAGCGGGGAGCTGTTTTTT.

The table lists this clonotype with many counts. DNA for the CDR3: TGTGCCAGCAGCTTCGAAGTTGGAAACACCATATATTTT. Protein sequence: CASSFEVGNTIYF. The J gene is TRBJ1-3, the V gene TRBV7-2; D is unresolved. The CDR3 runs to 13 residues. V was shortened by 3 bases and J by 3 bases, with 6 bases between the two germline ends. Per germline, CDR1 SGHTA and CDR2 FQGNSA.

There are a few counts of this clonotype. This chain connects TRBV6-5 to TRBJ2-3, with 7 nucleotides matching TRBD2. This CDR3 region has 18 residues. The germline V gene has CDR1 MNHEY and CDR2 SVGAGI. With 0 bases clipped from V and 5 bases from J, the junction kept 14 bases outside the gene matches. The CDR3 nucleotides read TGTGCCAGCAGTTACTCGTTCGAGCGGGGAGTGTCGTTAGATACGCAGTATTTT. Translated: CASSYSFERGVSLDTQYF.

This clonotype was recorded at least ten times. V is TRBV7-2 and J is TRBJ1-1; possibly TRBD1 for D (6 bases). The CDR3 length is 14 residues. The germline gives CDR1 SGHTA, CDR2 FQGNSA. Trimming shortened V by 5 bases and J by 5 bases, and 15 bases separated the two germline ends. As DNA, the CDR3 is TGTGCCAGCAGCCGAACTACAGGGAGAACTGAAGCTTTCTTT. Its translation: CASSRTTGRTEAFF.